The 8 T cell receptor beta chains given below trace back to one sample, sequenced in a study of blood T cells in healthy people across ages (dated by TCRdb to about 2015). Library creation used 5' RACE. The sequencing machine was an Illumina HiSeq 2500. A second PCR of roughly 6 to 11 cycles was run with a J-beta primer mix and a sample-barcoded 5' primer. TCRdb trimmed the raw reads at Q25, called clones with MiXCR and kept productive beta chains. When rows share a CDR3 protein, they turn into one entry using the most common DNA and genes. The sample table lists about 1.8 million distinct CDR3 sequences, around half of them with a count of one. The top ten clonotypes cover roughly 2.1% of the sample. The specimen was blood. All receptors derive from a woman aged 40 to 50 in good health.

The gene calls are TRBV5-8 and TRBJ2-4; the D gene is possibly TRBD1 (6 bases). Deletions cut 5 bases from V and 3 bases from J, with 12 bases between. Germline loops: CDR1 SGHTS, CDR2 YDEGEE. The CDR3 loop spans 14 amino acids. The CDR3 protein is CASSRTGHKNIQYF. DNA for the CDR3: TGTGCCAGCAGTCGTACAGGGCACAAAAACATTCAGTACTTC.

V usage is TRBV3-1 and J usage is TRBJ2-7; D call uncertain. V gave up 3 bases and J gave up 3 bases, with 9 bases separating them. CDR3 length: 13 residues. Germline lookup yields CDR1 LGHDT and CDR2 YNNKEL (reference sequence). The CDR3 DNA is TGTGCCAGCAGCCAGGGTCGGTACTACGAGCAGTACTTC. Its protein is CASSQGRYYEQYF.

The chain is built from TRBV7-2 and TRBJ1-5, with 10 bases that match TRBD1. Losses at the gene ends were 4 bases for V and 1 base for J; bases not matched to a gene: 10. This CDR3 has 18 amino acids. CDR1 and CDR2 (germline): SGHTA, FQGNSA. CDR3 nucleotide sequence: TGTGCCAGCAGCTCCCCGGACAGGGGGACCTTCAGCAATCAGCCCCAGCATTTT. It specifies CASSSPDRGTFSNQPQHF.

The chain is built from TRBV12-3 or TRBV12-4 and TRBJ2-7; 10 nucleotides line up with TRBD2. With 5 bases clipped from V and 12 bases from J, the junction kept 10 bases outside the gene matches. The CDR3 spans 13 residues. DNA of the CDR3: TGTGCCAGCAGTCCCCCCCAGCGGGGGGGTGTGTACTTC. It specifies CASSPPQRGGVYF.

V is TRBV6-5 and J is TRBJ2-1, with TRBD2 identical over 7 bases. This CDR3 is 13 amino acids long. With 1 base clipped from V and 7 bases from J, the junction kept 1 base outside the gene matches. Germline CDR1 and CDR2: MNHEY and SVGAGI. In DNA, the CDR3 is TGTGCCAGCAGTTACTGGGAGGGGAATGAGCAGTTCTTC. Protein: CASSYWEGNEQFF.

CDR3 loop: CASSAMGSPGTQYF. DNA for the CDR3: TGTGCCAGCAGCGCCATGGGCAGTCCGGGGACCCAGTACTTC. The chain joins TRBV9 to TRBJ2-5, with D unresolved. V gave up 3 bases and J gave up 7 bases, with 16 bases separating them. The CDR3 is 14 amino acids. The germline V gene has CDR1 SGDLS and CDR2 YYNGEE.

This clonotype was picked up many times. The chain recombines TRBV28 with TRBJ2-7, with D unresolved. Germline values: CDR1 MDHEN, CDR2 SYDVKM. CDR3 length equals 11 residues. Trimming pared 8 bases from V and 6 bases from J, leaving 11 bases between. The DNA for the CDR3 is TGTGCCAGCGGAGAGACGGTCGAGCAGTACTTC. This sequence encodes CASGETVEQYF.

This clonotype was picked up a small number of times. The gene calls are TRBV29-1 and TRBJ2-1, with 8 bases lining up with TRBD2. The CDR3 contains 14 residues. Germline CDR1 reads SQVTM; CDR2 reads ANQGSEA. Trimming cost V 4 bases and J 5 bases; bases outside gene matches: 7. CDR3 loop: CSVGPSGGHNEQFF. The CDR3 DNA reads TGCAGCGTTGGACCCAGCGGGGGACACAATGAGCAGTTCTTC.